This T cell receptor beta chain was retrieved from a study of molecular identifiers for immune sequencing clone quantification. Study-level results: Underestimation of highly expanded clone sizes could arise where identical TCR molecules share a barcode. Reportedly, one cell's Jurkat TCR RNA was detected within 1,100,000 naive CD8 cells.

The germline CDR1 and CDR2 sequences are KGHDR and SFDVKD. Deletions cut 2 bases from V and 7 bases from J, with 17 bases between. The CDR3 runs to 15 residues. Bulk TCR libraries were made with methods that had been previously described and with listed TCR primers. MiXCR, run by TCRdb on the PCR reads, gives a single entry per CDR3 protein. This table holds 460,000 or so distinct CDR3 sequences, 20% to 25% found once. Comments on this clonotype: Its antigen is not identified.

This clonotype originated in a human donor in good health. Some libraries in this study had Jurkat cell RNA spiked in. This chain links TRBV24-1 with TRBJ2-7; D is uncertain. Sequenced sample: naive CD8+ T cells from blood, with Jurkat cell RNA spiked in. Subset of the sample: FACS-sorted CD8+CD4-CCR7+CD45RA+ naive T cells. The CDR3 DNA follows: TGTGCCACCAGTGATTCAGGCAGGAACTTTGGGGAGCAGTACTTC. It codes for CATSDSGRNFGEQYF.